This entry is about one T cell receptor (beta chain). Its antigen is still unknown. V gave up 4 bases and J gave up 5 bases; unmatched junction bases: 4. This CDR3 region has 15 residues. The germline V gene encodes CDR1 MNHEY and CDR2 SVGAGI. TCRdb re-called the 5' RACE reads with MiXCR, one entry per CDR3 protein. The table has 550,000 to 700,000 distinct CDR3 sequences, around 20% seen once. The data belong to a study of identical twins. Study-level findings and limits: Those out-of-frame alpha sequences shared by twins showed an excess of low generation probability. Beta clonotypes that were abundant in cord blood contained fewer insertions, a pattern absent from memory repertoires.

This sample also belongs to another study, concerning T cells expressing NK-cell markers. That source adds: The study found these clonotypes also leading the CD3+CD56-NKG2C+ fraction in a few donors.

This clonotype was obtained from a woman aged 18 to 35 in good health. This rearrangement joins TRBV6-5 to TRBJ2-1, with 11 positions matching TRBD2. The source material was PBMCs. CDR3 sequence: CASSFLAGGDNEQFF. Written as DNA, the CDR3 is TGTGCCAGCAGTTTCCTAGCGGGAGGTGACAATGAGCAGTTCTTC.